This passage covers 19 T cell receptor beta chains from one sample sequenced in a study of blood T cells in healthy people across ages (dated by TCRdb to about 2015). The method behind the library was 5' RACE. A second PCR of about 6 to 11 cycles was performed with a sample-barcoded 5' primer and a J-beta primer mix. TCRdb applied fastp at Q25 and MiXCR to the public reads, then kept only in-frame beta chains. All rows with the same CDR3 protein become a single entry with the most common DNA and genes. The sample includes around 2 million distinct CDR3 sequences, with roughly two fifths observed a single time. The ten top clones hold about 23% of the sample. Sequencing was performed on blood. These TCRs come from a human donor in good health.

V gene TRBV3-1 combines with J gene TRBJ2-3; TRBD2 is a possible D gene (7 bases). Trimming removed 0 bases from V and 4 bases from J, with 17 bases in between. Germline loops: CDR1 LGHDT, CDR2 YNNKEL (reference sequence). This CDR3 comprises 17 residues. The CDR3 DNA reads TGTGCCAGCAGCCAAGATGGAGGGGGGGGCCTCCCAGATACGCAGTATTTT. Translation: CASSQDGGGGLPDTQYF.

The chain combines TRBV15 with TRBJ2-6, with D uncertain. Per the germline V gene, CDR1 is LNHNV and CDR2 is YYDKDF (reference sequence). The CDR3 extends over 17 amino acids. V lost 2 bases and J lost 0, with 11 bases in between. This CDR3 reads CATSRQWLDSGANVLTF. For the CDR3, the DNA is TGTGCCACCAGCAGACAATGGTTAGACTCTGGGGCCAACGTCCTGACTTTC.

DNA of the CDR3: TGCAGTGCTAGAGGGTTAAGGGGGGAGGAAAAACTGTTTTTT. Protein product: CSARGLRGEEKLFF. The chain is built from TRBV20-1 and TRBJ1-4; D may be TRBD1 (6 bases). The germline V and J ends were trimmed by 1 base and 8 bases, with 14 bases remaining between them. The CDR3 has 14 residues. CDR1 is DFQATT and CDR2 is SNEGSKA in the germline V gene (reference sequence).

A word on this clonotype: The junction differs from germline at one of its ends, possibly a read error. The CDR3 loop is CGISDQQEGYEQYF. The CDR3 coding sequence is TGTGGCATCAGTGACCAACAGGAGGGGTACGAGCAGTACTTC. V gene TRBV10-3 combines with J gene TRBJ2-7; D is possibly TRBD2 (6 bases). The CDR3 has 14 amino acids. Germline CDR1 ENHRY, CDR2 SYGVKD.

The V and J genes are TRBV4-3 and TRBJ2-4; no reliable D call. Germline V gene lookup returns CDR1 LGHNA and CDR2 YSLEER. Trimming stripped 0 bases from V and 14 bases from J, with 14 bases between. The CDR3 has 13 amino acids. The CDR3 spells CASSQDQVRTKYF. As DNA, the CDR3 is TGCGCCAGCAGCCAAGATCAGGTCCGGACGAAGTACTTC.

V is TRBV29-1 and J is TRBJ2-5; D not resolved. Germline assignment: CDR1 SQVTM and CDR2 ANQGSEA. V was trimmed by 7 bases and J by 2 bases, leaving 11 bases between them. This CDR3 is built from 12 residues. The CDR3 bases are TGCAGCGGTGTTGAACGGCAAGAGACCCAGTACTTC. Translating gives CSGVERQETQYF. The whole variable domain, filled in from reference TRBV29-1 and TRBJ2-5, reads SAVISQKPSRDICQRGTSLTIQCQVDSQVTMMFWYRQQPGQSLTLIATANQGSEATYESGFVIDKFPISRPNLTFSTLTVSNMSPEDSSIYLCSGVERQETQYFGPGTRLLVL.

This clonotype occurred a few times. The gene calls are TRBV9 and TRBJ2-1, with 7 bases identical to TRBD1. Unmatched junction bases numbered 12, after V lost 0 bases and J lost 0 bases. The CDR3 length is 19 residues. CDR1 is SGDLS and CDR2 is YYNGEE in the germline V gene. CDR3 protein: CASSVVPGQKKDSYNEQFF. DNA for the CDR3: TGTGCCAGCAGCGTAGTCCCGGGACAGAAAAAAGACTCCTACAATGAGCAGTTCTTC.

This clonotype was recorded a few times. V gene TRBV29-1 combines with J gene TRBJ2-5, with 7 nucleotides matching TRBD1. The CDR3 sequence is 14 residues long. Germline CDR1 is SQVTM and CDR2 is ANQGSEA. V shed 7 bases, J shed 5 bases, and the junction held 13 bases outside the gene matches. The CDR3 DNA follows: TGCAGCGCTGCACTTACCGACAGGGTGGAGACCCAGTACTTC. Amino acid sequence: CSAALTDRVETQYF.

The table lists this clonotype with a few counts. This sequence joins TRBV7-2 and TRBJ1-1; D unclear. Germline loops: CDR1 SGHTA, CDR2 FQGNSA. Trimming removed 8 bases from V and 8 bases from J, with 15 bases in between. The CDR3 consists of 12 residues. This CDR3 reads CASRLGEGEAFF. In DNA form, the CDR3 reads TGTGCCAGCCGTTTAGGTGAAGGGGAAGCTTTCTTT.

This rearrangement joins TRBV12-3 or TRBV12-4 to TRBJ2-4; D unclear. This CDR3 has 12 amino acids. The germline V and J ends were trimmed by 8 bases and 13 bases, with 18 bases remaining between them. The CDR3 sequence is CASSGSTYGQYF. As DNA, the CDR3 is TGTGCCAGCTCGGGCAGTACCTACGGGCAGTACTTC.

The chain couples TRBV6-5 to TRBJ2-3; D unclear. The V gene lost 7 bases and the J gene lost 5 bases, with 7 bases spanning the gap. Germline V lookup: CDR1 MNHEY, CDR2 SVGAGI. CDR3 length: 11 residues. CDR3 DNA sequence: TGTGCCAGCACCCGGTTAGATACGCAGTATTTT. This sequence encodes CASTRLDTQYF.

This clonotype was counted between two and nine times. The V and J genes are TRBV15 and TRBJ1-1, with unresolved D. V gave up 0 bases and J gave up 6 bases, with 8 bases separating them. The CDR3 consists of 13 residues. Germline V CDR1 and CDR2: LNHNV, YYDKDF (reference sequence). This chain's CDR3 is CATSRELRPEAFF. Here the CDR3 DNA reads TGTGCCACCAGCAGAGAACTACGTCCTGAAGCTTTCTTT.

This clonotype has more than one count but fewer than ten. CDR3 amino acids: CASSFGMTSGGFNEQFF. The CDR3 DNA reads as TGTGCCAGCAGTTTCGGGATGACTAGCGGGGGGTTCAATGAGCAGTTCTTC. The chain is built from TRBV12-3 or TRBV12-4 and TRBJ2-1, with 13 bases fitting TRBD2. CDR3 length: 17 residues. The trim removed 3 bases at V and 6 bases at J, leaving 8 bases unmatched.

The genes are TRBV6-6 and TRBJ1-2; no clear D gene. Trimming took 5 bases from V and 4 from J, leaving 11 bases between them. The length of the CDR3 is 13 residues. Germline lookup yields CDR1 MNHNY and CDR2 SVGAGI (reference sequence). CDR3 nucleotide sequence: TGTGCCAGCAGTCCCCTTTCGGGCTATGGCTACACCTTC. Translation: CASSPLSGYGYTF.

In this sample, this clonotype turned up a few times. This rearrangement joins TRBV3-1 to TRBJ2-2, with 10 bases matching TRBD2. This CDR3 has 15 residues. Germline CDR1 and CDR2: LGHDT and YNNKEL (reference sequence). The junction had 5 bases not matched to a gene; V was cut back by 4 bases and J by 6 bases. DNA of the CDR3: TGTGCCAGCAGCCCTCCTAGCGGGGGCTCCGGGGAGCTGTTTTTT. Translating gives CASSPPSGGSGELFF. Full variable domain (outside the CDR3, taken from reference TRBV3-1 and TRBJ2-2): DTAVSQTPKYLVTQMGNDKSIKCEQNLGHDTMYWYKQDSKKFLKIMFSYNNKELIINETVPNRFSPKSPDKAHLNLHINSLELGDSAVYFCASSPPSGGSGELFFGEGSRLTVL.

The CDR3 loop reads CASSGSGNQPQHF. CDR3 coding DNA: TGTGCCAGCAGTGGCTCTGGGAATCAGCCCCAGCATTTT. The chain carries TRBV12-3 or TRBV12-4 and TRBJ1-5; unclear D gene. Trimming shortened V by 5 bases and J by 4 bases, and 9 bases separated the two germline ends. The CDR3 has 13 amino acids.

The chain uses TRBV12-5 and TRBJ2-4; 7 positions agree with TRBD1. TRBJ2-7 explains the end of the DNA better; the J call may be wrong. CDR3 length equals 14 residues. Germline V CDR1 and CDR2: LGHNT, FRNRAP. The CDR3: CASGGTEYPYEQYF. In nucleotides, the CDR3 is TGTGCTAGTGGCGGGACAGAGTACCCGTACGAGCAGTACTTC.

The chain uses TRBV7-9 and TRBJ2-3; D is perhaps TRBD1 or TRBD2 (5 bases each). V was shortened by 5 bases and J by 6 bases, with 18 bases between the two germline ends. Germline assignment: CDR1 SEHNR and CDR2 FQNEAQ (reference sequence). CDR3 size: 15 residues. CDR3 DNA: TGTGCCAGCAGCCCAGCGTGGGACCCTTACGATACGCAGTATTTT. Translating gives CASSPAWDPYDTQYF.

V usage is TRBV7-7 and J usage is TRBJ2-4, with a possible D match to TRBD2 (5 bases). The DNA end is more similar to TRBJ2-7, so the J call may be wrong. The CDR3 extends over 16 amino acids. In germline, CDR1 is SSHAT, CDR2 FNYEAQ (reference sequence). The CDR3 sequence: CAREPTEVKVAYEQYF. In DNA, the CDR3 is TGTGCCAGGGAACCCACGGAGGTCAAGGTAGCCTACGAGCAGTACTTC.